Listed here is a single TCR beta chain. This entry is derived from a study of blood T cell repertoires in COVID-19. Enrolled through a virtual design, the participants were between roughly 18 and 90 years of age and came from around 25 US areas. Donors in Cohort 3 counted as recovered after two negative PCRs, clearance, or symptom resolution. Generated by immunoSEQ multiplex PCR, the TCRdb table keeps only in-frame clones and is missing some. The sample consists of under 300,000 clones, roughly nine tenths of them appearing once. The germline gives CDR1 SGHTS, CDR2 YDEGEE. The CDR3 covers 12 residues. Trimming removed 4 bases at V and 5 bases at J, with 9 bases between.

This rearrangement joins TRBV5-8 to TRBJ2-5; the D gene is possibly TRBD2 (5 bases). What was sequenced was PBMCs or T cells enriched from blood (not recorded which). The sequence derives from a young woman who had recovered from COVID-19. The DNA of the CDR3 is TGTGCCAGCAGCCGGCGCGGGGAGACCCAGTACTTC. It encodes CASSRRGETQYF.